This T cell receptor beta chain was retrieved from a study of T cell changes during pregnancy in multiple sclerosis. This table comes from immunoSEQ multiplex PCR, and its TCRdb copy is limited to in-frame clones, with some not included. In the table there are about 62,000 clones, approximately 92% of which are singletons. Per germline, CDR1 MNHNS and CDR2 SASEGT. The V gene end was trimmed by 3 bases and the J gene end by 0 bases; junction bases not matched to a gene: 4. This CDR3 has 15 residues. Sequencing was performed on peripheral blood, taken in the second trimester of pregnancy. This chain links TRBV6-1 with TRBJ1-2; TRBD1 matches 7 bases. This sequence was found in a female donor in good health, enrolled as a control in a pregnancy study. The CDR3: CASSDGGTANYGYTF. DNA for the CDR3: TGTGCCAGCAGTGATGGTGGGACAGCTAACTATGGCTACACCTTC.